These 31 T cell receptor beta chains share one sample of origin, sequenced in a study of cytomegalovirus exposure and HLA in healthy donors. The PCR had 60 Vbeta and 13 Jbeta primers. The assay was immunoSEQ multiplex PCR, and TCRdb's table has in-frame clones only and misses some. The table includes about 200,000 clones, around 90% detected once. Input material: PBMCs. Receptors were obtained from a boy aged 2 to 10 in good health and CMV-seronegative.

This chain connects TRBV6-1 to TRBJ1-3; D not resolved. V lost 7 bases, J lost 7 bases, and 14 bases lay in between. Germline-derived CDR1 and CDR2 are MNHNS and SASEGT. The CDR3 runs 13 residues. CDR3: CASTERGFNTIYF. DNA of the CDR3: TGTGCCAGCACCGAGCGAGGGTTTAACACCATATATTTT.

This chain joins TRBV12-5 and TRBJ2-1; unclear D gene. V gave up 6 bases and J gave up 6 bases, with 12 bases separating them. Germline-derived CDR1 and CDR2 are LGHNT and FRNRAP. The CDR3 is 13 amino acids. CDR3: CASGTVGPNEQFF. CDR3 bases: TGTGCTAGTGGGACGGTTGGGCCCAATGAGCAGTTCTTC. Looking up the rest from reference TRBV12-5 and TRBJ2-1 gives the full variable domain: DARVTQTPRHKVTEMGQEVTMRCQPILGHNTVFWYRQTMMQGLELLAYFRNRAPLDDSGMPKDRFSAEMPDATLATLKIQPSEPRDSAVYFCASGTVGPNEQFFGPGTRLTVL.

The chain couples TRBV5-1 to TRBJ2-3; possible D gene TRBD2, 5 bases. CDR1 and CDR2 from the germline V gene are SGHRS and YFSETQ. This CDR3 has 14 amino acids. With 4 bases removed from V and 0 bases from J, the gap between germline ends came to 9 bases. The CDR3 nucleotides read TGCGCCAGCAGCGAGGGATCTAGCACAGATACGCAGTATTTT. This sequence encodes CASSEGSSTDTQYF.

The gene calls are TRBV5-1 and TRBJ2-5, with D possibly being TRBD2 (5 bases). The germline V and J ends were trimmed by 4 bases and 1 base, with 14 bases remaining between them. The CDR3 loop spans 15 amino acids. Germline V lookup: CDR1 SGHRS, CDR2 YFSETQ. The CDR3 nucleotides are TGCGCCAGCAGCCCGTACCCGGGATTCCAAGAGACCCAGTACTTC. Its translation: CASSPYPGFQETQYF.

This clone was detected only a few times. The genes are TRBV6-5 and TRBJ1-5; the D is unclear. Germline V gene sequence: CDR1 MNHEY, CDR2 SVGAGI. This CDR3 is 14 amino acids long. Trimming took off 0 bases at V and 2 bases at J, with 5 bases between the two ends. CDR3 residues: CASSYSPGNQPQHF. Written as DNA, the CDR3 is TGTGCCAGCAGTTACTCACCGGGCAATCAGCCCCAGCATTTT.

Regarding this clone: One end of the junction is discordant with germline, which a read error may explain. The genes are TRBV7-9 and TRBJ1-1; D might be TRBD1 (5 bases). The CDR3 has 12 residues. The V gene's germline CDR1 is SEHNR and CDR2 FQNEAQ (reference sequence). The DNA for the CDR3 is TGTTCCAGCAGCCCCCTGGGGGGGACGGCTTTCTTT. Protein sequence: CSSSPLGGTAFF.

Remarks on this clone: Compared with germline, one end of the junction differs, possibly owing to a read error. The chain links TRBV7-9 to TRBJ2-7; D may be TRBD1 (5 bases). This CDR3 spans 15 amino acids. Germline lookup yields CDR1 SEHNR and CDR2 FQNEAQ (reference sequence). CDR3 sequence (DNA): TGTTCCAGCAGCCGATCAGGGCTTTCCACCTACGAGCAGTACTTC. It specifies CSSSRSGLSTYEQYF.

The chain employs TRBV9 and TRBJ1-2, with D hard to call. Trimming removed 3 bases from V and 2 bases from J, with 17 bases in between. This CDR3 has 16 amino acids. Looked up from germline, CDR1 is SGDLS and CDR2 is YYNGEE. The CDR3 loop reads CASSATPEVNNYGYTF. CDR3 nucleotide sequence: TGTGCCAGCAGCGCAACCCCGGAGGTGAACAACTATGGCTACACCTTC.

The rearrangement joins TRBV10-3 to TRBJ1-1, with a tentative D call TRBD1 (5 bases). CDR1 and CDR2 from the germline V gene are ENHRY and SYGVKD. The CDR3 has 12 amino acids. Trimming left V 11 bases short and J 7 bases short, with 17 bases between. The chain's CDR3 is CAAMRDRSEAFF. The CDR3 DNA follows: TGTGCCGCGATGCGGGACCGAAGTGAAGCTTTCTTT.

The chain couples TRBV6-1 to TRBJ2-7, with a weak D call TRBD1 (5 bases). The CDR3 length is 14 residues. Trimming removed 2 bases at V and 0 bases at J, with 8 bases between. Germline V gene sequence: CDR1 MNHNS, CDR2 SASEGT. CDR3 amino acids: CASSEQGHSYEQYF. In DNA form, the CDR3 reads TGTGCCAGCAGTGAACAGGGCCACTCCTACGAGCAGTACTTC.

The chain couples TRBV28 to TRBJ2-7; 7 bases agree with TRBD2. CDR1 is MDHEN and CDR2 is SYDVKM in the germline V gene. Germline trimming cut 4 bases from V and 5 bases from J; bases unmatched to any gene: 8. The CDR3 length is 14 residues. Written as DNA, the CDR3 is TGTGCCAGCAGTTCACTGCGCGCGGGGGACGAGCAGTACTTC. This codes for CASSSLRAGDEQYF.

This chain joins TRBV13 and TRBJ2-3; 10 bases align to TRBD2. Germline CDR1 reads PRHDT; CDR2 reads FYEKMQ (reference sequence). The CDR3 is made up of 14 amino acids. Trimming at V came to 11 bases and at J to 6 bases, leaving 11 bases not matched to a gene. CDR3 sequence (DNA): TGTGCCGGAGGTAGCGGGGGGCACTTGGATACGCAGTATTTT. This codes for CAGGSGGHLDTQYF. Complete variable domain (other parts from reference TRBV13 and TRBJ2-3): AAGVIQSPRHLIKEKRETATLKCYPIPRHDTVYWYQQGPGQDPQFLISFYEKMQSDKGSIPDRFSAQQFSDYHSELNMSSLELGDSALYFCAGGSGGHLDTQYFGPGTRLTVL.

The chain is built from TRBV5-1 and TRBJ2-7; TRBD1 matches at 9 bases. Unmatched junction bases numbered 4, after V lost 2 bases and J lost 4 bases. This CDR3 has 14 amino acids. Germline assignment: CDR1 SGHRS and CDR2 YFSETQ. CDR3 amino acids: CASSFGQGQYEQYF. The CDR3, as DNA: TGCGCCAGCAGCTTCGGACAGGGGCAGTACGAGCAGTACTTC.

The table lists this clone with a few counts. J is TRBJ1-4 and V is TRBV6-1; 8 positions match TRBD1. Per the germline V gene, CDR1 is MNHNS and CDR2 is SASEGT. Unmatched junction bases numbered 8, after V lost 6 bases and J lost 8 bases. The CDR3 has 14 residues. The CDR3 bases are TGTGCCAGCAGAGTGGACAGGGTTTTGGAAAAACTGTTTTTT. Translation gives CASRVDRVLEKLFF.

The chain combines TRBV6-5 with TRBJ1-2; D unclear. The CDR3 sequence is 13 residues long. V lost 2 bases and J 8 bases, leaving 12 bases between the germline ends. The germline CDR1 and CDR2 sequences are MNHEY and SVGAGI. The CDR3: CASSYRAGQGYTF. DNA for the CDR3: TGTGCCAGCAGTTACCGGGCGGGTCAGGGCTACACCTTC.

There are a few counts of this clone. The V and J genes are TRBV30 and TRBJ2-3; 9 bases are a match to TRBD2. V lost 0 bases and J lost 4; bases outside the gene matches: 5. Per the germline V gene, CDR1 is GTSNPN and CDR2 is SVGIG (reference sequence). This CDR3 has 15 amino acids. This CDR3 is CAWSVIAGVADTQYF. CDR3 sequence (DNA): TGTGCCTGGAGTGTAATAGCGGGGGTGGCAGATACGCAGTATTTT.

The chain is built from TRBV5-5 and TRBJ2-5, with D tentatively TRBD1 (6 bases). Judging by the DNA end, TRBJ2-7 fits better; the J call may be wrong. This CDR3 is built from 12 residues. Germline values: CDR1 SGHKS, CDR2 YYEKEE (reference sequence). CDR3: CASRTGPYEQYF. The CDR3 nucleotides read TGTGCCAGCAGAACAGGGCCCTACGAGCAGTACTTC.

This chain links TRBV5-1 with TRBJ2-3; 8 bases line up with TRBD2. V was clipped by 1 base and J by 4 bases; unmatched bases: 11. Per germline, CDR1 SGHRS and CDR2 YFSETQ. This CDR3 contains 17 residues. The CDR3 protein is CASSLLSGLVVPDTQYF. The CDR3 DNA reads TGCGCCAGCAGCTTGCTATCGGGACTAGTTGTGCCAGATACGCAGTATTTT.

This clone has just one count. V usage is TRBV6-1 and J usage is TRBJ2-5; possible D gene TRBD1, 6 bases. The J call could be wrong; TRBJ2-7 is a better fit for the DNA end. Germline loops: CDR1 MNHNS, CDR2 SASEGT. This CDR3 region has 14 residues. CDR3 loop: CASSGRDTSYEQYF. For the CDR3, the DNA is TGTGCCAGCAGTGGTCGGGACACATCCTACGAGCAGTACTTC.

For this clone: One junction end disagrees with the germline gene, perhaps due to a read error. V and J are TRBV19 and TRBJ2-5, with 7 positions matching TRBD1. Looked up from germline, CDR1 is LNHDA and CDR2 is SQIVND (reference sequence). This CDR3 comprises 13 residues. The CDR3 DNA reads as TGTGCCAGTAAAGGCCAGGGGGAAGAGGCCCAGTACTTC. It codes for CASKGQGEEAQYF. Looking up the rest from reference TRBV19 and TRBJ2-5 gives the full variable domain: DGGITQSPKYLFRKEGQNVTLSCEQNLNHDAMYWYRQDPGQGLRLIYYSQIVNDFQKGDIAEGYSVSREKKESFPLTVTSAQKNPTAFYLCASKGQGEEAQYFGPGTRLLVL.

The chain has TRBV5-1 and TRBJ1-1; D call uncertain. The CDR3 is made up of 20 amino acids. The germline gives CDR1 SGHRS, CDR2 YFSETQ. The V and J ends lost 0 bases and 0 bases respectively, with 24 bases between them. CDR3 coding DNA: TGCGCCAGCAGCTTGGAGTCGCGCGTTCGCGGGCGGCAATTGAACACTGAAGCTTTCTTT. It encodes CASSLESRVRGRQLNTEAFF.

The V and J genes are TRBV11-2 and TRBJ2-2; 12 bases line up with TRBD2. Trimming took 2 bases from V and 3 from J; bases not matched to a gene: 1. The germline V gene has CDR1 SGHAT and CDR2 FQNNGV. The CDR3 is 16 amino acids. Written as DNA, the CDR3 is TGTGCCAGCAGCTTACTAGCGGGGGGGTACACCGGGGAGCTGTTTTTT. Translation gives CASSLLAGGYTGELFF.

There are a few counts of this clone. The rearrangement uses TRBV5-6 and TRBJ2-7; 10 bases are shared with TRBD1. With 4 bases clipped from V and 7 bases from J, the junction kept 8 bases outside the gene matches. Germline V CDR1 and CDR2: SGHDT, YYEEEE. The CDR3 is 14 residues long. This CDR3 is CASSNRDRGREQYF. CDR3 nucleotides: TGTGCCAGCAGCAACCGGGACAGGGGACGAGAGCAGTACTTC.

The V and J genes are TRBV6-1 and TRBJ2-5; D may be TRBD2 (5 bases). This CDR3 comprises 14 residues. Germline-derived CDR1 and CDR2 are MNHNS and SASEGT. Trimming removed 1 base from V and 7 bases from J, with 13 bases in between. CDR3 amino acids: CASSEGGGLGTQYF. The CDR3 bases are TGTGCCAGCAGTGAAGGTGGAGGATTAGGGACCCAGTACTTC.

The chain joins TRBV27 to TRBJ2-1; D not certain. This CDR3 is 14 amino acids long. V lost 5 bases, J lost 4 bases, and 12 bases lay in between. The germline gives CDR1 MNHEY, CDR2 SMNVEV (reference sequence). The DNA of the CDR3 is TGTGCCAGCAGTGCCGTTGACTGGTACAATGAGCAGTTCTTC. Encoded protein: CASSAVDWYNEQFF.

CDR3 amino acids: CASSGRRGATAFF. CDR3 bases: TGTGCCAGCAGTGGCCGACGGGGAGCTACAGCTTTCTTT. The V gene is TRBV27, the J gene TRBJ1-1; D unclear. Germline values: CDR1 MNHEY, CDR2 SMNVEV (reference sequence). This CDR3 is 13 amino acids long. V lost 5 bases, J lost 10 bases, and 17 bases lay in between.

The chain has TRBV11-2 and TRBJ2-1, with TRBD2 matching over 8 bases. This CDR3 is built from 16 residues. Looked up from germline, CDR1 is SGHAT and CDR2 is FQNNGV. Trimming took 5 bases from V and 10 from J; bases not matched to a gene: 16. The CDR3 loop reads CASSPLGGGRLGEQFF. DNA of the CDR3: TGTGCCAGCAGCCCCCTCGGGGGGGGACGGTTAGGGGAGCAGTTCTTC. Using reference TRBV11-2 and TRBJ2-1 for the parts outside the CDR3, the full variable domain is EAGVAQSPRYKIIEKRQSVAFWCNPISGHATLYWYQQILGQGPKLLIQFQNNGVVDDSQLPKDRFSAERLKGVDSTLKIQPAKLEDSAVYLCASSPLGGGRLGEQFFGPGTRLTVL.

This chain uses TRBV4-2 with TRBJ2-5, with unresolved D. The CDR3 contains 15 residues. Per germline, CDR1 LGHNA and CDR2 YNFKEQ. The V gene lost 0 bases and the J gene lost 5 bases, with 13 bases spanning the gap. The CDR3 DNA reads as TGTGCCAGCAGCCAAGATCCCTTAAGTGAGGAGACCCAGTACTTC. Its protein product is CASSQDPLSEETQYF.

V gene TRBV10-3 combines with J gene TRBJ2-1; D gene unclear. Germline-derived CDR1 and CDR2 are ENHRY and SYGVKD. This CDR3 spans 17 amino acids. Trimming shortened V by 0 bases and J by 0 bases, and 12 bases separated the two germline ends. The chain's CDR3 is CAISESPLKSSYNEQFF. The CDR3 nucleotides read TGTGCCATCAGTGAGTCGCCCCTGAAGAGCTCCTACAATGAGCAGTTCTTC.

This sequence joins TRBV4-1 and TRBJ1-1; D gene ambiguous. The CDR3 contains 15 residues. V dropped 4 bases and J dropped 4 bases, with 16 bases sitting between them. Germline loops: CDR1 MGHRA, CDR2 YSYEKL. The CDR3 DNA is TGCGCCAGCAGCCGGAAAACTAAAGAGGTCACTGAAGCTTTCTTT. This encodes CASSRKTKEVTEAFF.

This clone was detected only a few times. The chain combines TRBV10-2 with TRBJ2-7, with 7 bases aligning to TRBD1. J gave up 1 base and V 6 bases, and 3 bases lay outside the gene matches. The CDR3 loop spans 13 amino acids. CDR1 and CDR2 from the germline V gene are WSHSY and SAAADI. The DNA of the CDR3 is TGCGCCAGCAGCTGGACAGGTTCCTACGAGCAGTACTTC. This sequence encodes CASSWTGSYEQYF.